The 9 T cell receptor beta chains listed next were all sequenced from one sample in a study of tumor and adjacent non-tumor tissue in lung cancer. No cell sorting was done before RNA was extracted from the tissue. This non-tumor lung sample came from over 3 cm beyond the tumor edge. The library came from three nested PCR rounds adapted from ARM-PCR protocols. One entry per CDR3 protein results from TCRdb running MiXCR on the multiplex PCR reads. In the table there are tens of thousands of distinct CDR3 sequences, just over 75% of which are singletons. The specimen was distant non-tumor lung tissue. These TCRs come from a man aged 70-80 years with non-small cell lung cancer.

Regarding this clonotype: The conserved phenylalanine or tryptophan normally closing the CDR3 is absent here, so this likely arose from a read error. V gene TRBV6-5 combines with J gene TRBJ2-7, with 10 bases aligning to TRBD2. J gave up 5 bases and V 6 bases, and 19 bases lay outside the gene matches. Germline V gene data show CDR1 as MNHEY and CDR2 as SVGAGI. The CDR3 covers 18 residues. The CDR3 nucleotides are TGTGCCAGCAGCTCACTAACTAGCGGGACAAAACTCGTGGACGAGCAGTACTTA. It translates to CASSSLTSGTKLVDEQYL.

Comments on this clonotype: As the CDR3 is not closed by the conserved phenylalanine or tryptophan, this likely results from a read error. The chain uses TRBV12-3 or TRBV12-4 and TRBJ2-5; TRBD2 matches at 10 bases. The CDR3 is 15 residues long. The CDR3 DNA sequence: TGTGCCTGCAGCGAGCTAGCGGGAGTGGTGGAGACCCAGTACTTA. Amino acids: CACSELAGVVETQYL.

Remarks on this clonotype: Its ends do not fully match the called genes, so a read error is possible. The chain links TRBV6-5 to TRBJ2-7; D is unresolved. CDR1 is MNHEY and CDR2 is SVGAGI in the germline V gene. The CDR3 runs to 13 residues. The CDR3 loop is CASGYRPTYEQYF. CDR3 sequence (DNA): TGTGCCAGTGGTTACCGGCCGACCTACGAGCAGTATTTC.

This clonotype was recorded a few times. The chain combines TRBV20-1 with TRBJ2-2; the D gene is possibly TRBD2 (5 bases). Between the trimmed V and J ends, which lost 1 base and 4 bases, there was a span of 19 bases. CDR3 length equals 17 residues. In germline, CDR1 is DFQATT, CDR2 SNEGSKA (reference sequence). CDR3 residues: CSARGGSAGVGTGELFF. CDR3 nucleotide sequence: TGCAGTGCTAGAGGTGGGAGTGCAGGAGTGGGCACCGGGGAGCTGTTTTTT.

A note on this clonotype: Possible read error: a much larger clone is one base away. This chain links TRBV29-1 with TRBJ1-2; D is ambiguous. Germline V gene data show CDR1 as SQVTM and CDR2 as ANQGSEA. This CDR3 comprises 12 residues. Trimming shortened V by 1 base and J by 4 bases, and 7 bases separated the two germline ends. CDR3 sequence: CSVEVSAYGYTF. The DNA of the CDR3 is TGCAGCGTTGAAGTCAGTGCCTATGGCTACACCTTC. The full variable domain, with the rest looked up from reference TRBV29-1 and TRBJ1-2, is SAVISQKPSRDICQRGTSLTIQCQVDSQVTMMFWYRQQPGQSLTLIATANQGSEATYESGFVIDKFPISRPNLTFSTLTVSNMSPEDSSIYLCSVEVSAYGYTFGSGTRLTVV.

This clonotype appeared once. The germline gene is not matched at one end of the junction; a read error may be the cause. This chain links TRBV4-3 with TRBJ2-7; D gene ambiguous. Looked up from germline, CDR1 is LGHNA and CDR2 is YSLEER. This CDR3 has 15 residues. CDR3 bases: TGCGCCAGCAACCACACCACCATGGGGTTCCACGAGCAATACTTC. It specifies CASNHTTMGFHEQYF.

The chain uses TRBV12-3 or TRBV12-4 and TRBJ2-1, with D uncertain. The length of the CDR3 is 13 residues. V lost 7 bases and J 6 bases, leaving 13 bases between the germline ends. The CDR3 here is CASILRIGNEQFF. In nucleotides, the CDR3 is TGTGCCAGCATCCTGCGGATTGGCAATGAGCAGTTCTTC.

A remark on this clonotype: The CDR3 ends on some other residue instead of the conserved phenylalanine or tryptophan, so this is likely a read error. This chain links TRBV25-1 with TRBJ2-5; 7 bases match TRBD2. The CDR3 consists of 14 residues. CDR1 is MGHDK and CDR2 is SYGVNS in the germline V gene. The CDR3 here is CASSPASGKETQYS. In DNA, the CDR3 is TGTGCCAGCAGCCCGGCTAGCGGAAAAGAGACACAGTACTCC.

This clonotype showed up many times. The chain has TRBV7-8 and TRBJ2-7; D is unresolved. The CDR3 is 11 amino acids. V shed 5 bases and J shed 4 bases, with 6 bases lying between them. The germline CDR1 and CDR2 sequences are SGHVS and FQNEAQ. The CDR3: CASSLIYEQYF. The CDR3 DNA follows: TGTGCCAGCAGCCTAATATACGAGCAGTACTTC.